The T cell receptor beta chain described here comes from a study of CD8 T cells in ankylosing spondylitis. One entry per CDR3 protein, called by TCRdb with MiXCR from the 5' RACE reads. Found here are under 120,000 distinct CDR3 sequences, 20% to 30% of them singletons; the top ten hold over 9%. The CDR3 is made up of 12 amino acids. Germline-derived CDR1 and CDR2 are SQVTM and ANQGSEA. Between the trimmed V and J ends, which lost 1 base and 12 bases, there was a span of 15 bases. The chain recombines TRBV29-1 with TRBJ1-1; D is possibly TRBD1 (6 bases). This TCR derives from a male donor with ankylosing spondylitis. Material for sequencing was synovial fluid, either unsorted or a sorted T cell fraction (not recorded which). The CDR3 here is CSVEGGGAGTFF. CDR3 coding DNA: TGCAGCGTTGAAGGAGGGGGGGCGGGAACTTTCTTT.